The next 15 T cell receptor beta chains were all read from a single sample in a study of blood T cell repertoires in COVID-19. Clones were read by immunoSEQ multiplex PCR, and TCRdb kept only the in-frame ones, dropping some. The data contain about 350,000 clones, around 87% of them singletons. The sample was peripheral blood. The receptor source for this set is a woman aged 50 to 65 with COVID-19, enrolled during active disease.

The chain joins TRBV19 to TRBJ1-6; 9 nucleotides line up with TRBD1. Germline CDR1 is LNHDA and CDR2 is SQIVND (reference sequence). V gave up 5 bases and J gave up 5 bases; unmatched junction bases: 7. The CDR3 spans 16 residues. The CDR3 here is CASSGQGSLDNSPLHF. In DNA, the CDR3 is TGTGCCAGTAGTGGACAGGGGTCTCTAGATAATTCACCCCTCCACTTT.

This rearrangement joins TRBV7-2 to TRBJ2-5; weak D call: TRBD2 (6 bases). The CDR3 covers 14 residues. Germline lookup yields CDR1 SGHTA and CDR2 FQGNSA. V lost 3 bases and J lost 5, with 13 bases in between. The CDR3 DNA reads as TGTGCCAGCAGCTTTGTAGGCGGGACGGAGACCCAGTACTTC. This gives the protein CASSFVGGTETQYF.

The V gene is TRBV5-1, the J gene TRBJ1-3; D is possibly TRBD1 (6 bases). Germline CDR1 SGHRS, CDR2 YFSETQ. V lost 4 bases and J 3 bases, leaving 11 bases between the germline ends. This CDR3 is 14 amino acids long. The CDR3 loop reads CASSVRGVGNTIYF. CDR3 bases: TGCGCCAGCAGCGTCAGGGGAGTTGGAAACACCATATATTTT. The full variable domain, its missing parts supplied by reference TRBV5-1 and TRBJ1-3, is KAGVTQTPRYLIKTRGQQVTLSCSPISGHRSVSWYQQTPGQGLQFLFEYFSETQRNKGNFPGRFSGRQFSNSRSEMNVSTLELGDSALYLCASSVRGVGNTIYFGEGSWLTVV.

This clone was observed a handful of times. The chain uses TRBV2 and TRBJ1-3, with D tentatively TRBD1 (5 bases). V was cut by 5 bases and J by 5 bases, with 19 bases left in between. This CDR3 contains 16 residues. Germline lookup yields CDR1 SNHLY and CDR2 FYNNEI. The CDR3 nucleotides are TGTGCCAGCAGTACTCGCGGGACCCGCTTGAGAAACACCATATATTTT. Protein sequence: CASSTRGTRLRNTIYF.

This clone was recorded once. CDR3 nucleotide sequence: TGTGCCAGTCGTCCGGGTCCGGCGGTTGAAAAACTGTTTTTT. This codes for CASRPGPAVEKLFF. The J gene is TRBJ1-4, the V gene TRBV19; D unclear. CDR3 length equals 14 residues. In germline, CDR1 is LNHDA, CDR2 SQIVND (reference sequence). Trimming pared 8 bases from V and 7 bases from J, leaving 17 bases between.

The chain is built from TRBV19 and TRBJ1-1; 7 bases line up with TRBD1. The V gene end was trimmed by 10 bases and the J gene end by 4 bases; junction bases not matched to a gene: 9. The CDR3 is 13 residues long. The germline CDR1 and CDR2 sequences are LNHDA and SQIVND (reference sequence). The CDR3 spells CATKPTGITEAFF. Here the CDR3 DNA reads TGTGCCACCAAACCGACAGGGATCACTGAAGCTTTCTTT.

J is TRBJ1-1 and V is TRBV7-2, with 8 bases aligning to TRBD1. V was pared by 5 bases and J by 6 bases, with 5 bases of the junction left unmatched. CDR1 SGHTA and CDR2 FQGNSA come from the germline V gene. This CDR3 contains 13 residues. The CDR3 DNA reads TGTGCCAGCAGCCAGGACAGGGTCTCTGAAGCTTTCTTT. This sequence encodes CASSQDRVSEAFF.

This sequence joins TRBV11-2 and TRBJ2-1; D not resolved. The CDR3 spans 13 residues. Germline loops: CDR1 SGHAT, CDR2 FQNNGV. V dropped 1 base and J dropped 3 bases, with 4 bases sitting between them. CDR3 DNA sequence: TGTGCCAGCAGCTTAGCAGGCTACAATGAGCAGTTCTTC. Amino acid sequence: CASSLAGYNEQFF.

The genes are TRBV11-2 and TRBJ1-2; D remains unclear. The CDR3 runs 14 residues. The germline V gene encodes CDR1 SGHAT and CDR2 FQNNGV. Trimming removed 0 bases from V and 5 bases from J, with 10 bases in between. CDR3 DNA: TGTGCCAGCAGCTTAGATCGAGGGCTTTATGGCTACACCTTC. Its translation: CASSLDRGLYGYTF.

In this sample, this clone turned up many times. The rearrangement links TRBV6-1 to TRBJ1-4, with 9 bases that match TRBD1. V trimming: 3 bases; J trimming: 6 bases; junction bases outside the gene matches: 2. The CDR3 sequence is 14 residues long. Germline V CDR1 and CDR2: MNHNS, SASEGT. The CDR3 region is CASSDGTGYEKLFF. The CDR3, as DNA: TGTGCCAGCAGTGACGGGACAGGGTATGAAAAACTGTTTTTT.

This chain uses TRBV4-2 with TRBJ1-5; 10 nucleotides line up with TRBD1. The CDR3 sequence is 17 residues long. The germline CDR1 and CDR2 sequences are LGHNA and YNFKEQ. Germline trimming cut 2 bases from V and 2 bases from J; bases unmatched to any gene: 6. The CDR3 here is CASSQTTGTGGNQPQHF. In DNA, the CDR3 is TGTGCCAGCAGCCAAACTACCGGGACAGGGGGCAATCAGCCCCAGCATTTT.

The chain is built from TRBV7-6 and TRBJ1-5; D possibly corresponds to TRBD1 (6 bases). V lost 0 bases, J lost 6 bases, and 6 bases lay in between. CDR1 and CDR2 (germline): SGHVS, FNYEAQ. CDR3 length equals 13 residues. The CDR3 DNA follows: TGTGCCAGCAGCTTAGCAGGGGGTCAGCCCCAGCATTTT. This sequence encodes CASSLAGGQPQHF. Supplemented by reference TRBV7-6 and TRBJ1-5, the full variable domain reads GAGVSQSPRYKVTKRGQDVALRCDPISGHVSLYWYRQALGQGPEFLTYFNYEAQQDKSGLPNDRFSAERPEGSISTLTIQRTEQRDSAMYRCASSLAGGQPQHFGDGTRLSIL.

The rearrangement joins TRBV30 to TRBJ1-1, with D possibly TRBD1 on 5 matching bases. This CDR3 contains 13 residues. Germline V CDR1 and CDR2: GTSNPN, SVGIG (reference sequence). The ends were cut back, 4 bases at V and 1 base at J, with 10 bases in the middle. DNA of the CDR3: TGTGCCTGGATTAGGGGCCCGAACACTGAAGCTTTCTTT. It translates to CAWIRGPNTEAFF.

The chain has TRBV7-9 and TRBJ1-1; 8 bases match TRBD1. V dropped 3 bases and J dropped 6; count of bases not matched to a gene: 9. Germline CDR1 reads SEHNR; CDR2 reads FQNEAQ (reference sequence). The CDR3 totals 15 residues. The CDR3 DNA follows: TGTGCCAGCAGCTTGCCCCCCCCCAGGGGGCCTGAAGCTTTCTTT. It encodes CASSLPPPRGPEAFF.

The rearrangement joins TRBV5-1 to TRBJ2-1; 15 nucleotides line up with TRBD2. The junction had 6 bases not matched to a gene; V was cut back by 2 bases and J by 0 bases. In germline, CDR1 is SGHRS, CDR2 YFSETQ. The CDR3 consists of 19 residues. CDR3 nucleotides: TGCGCCAGCAGCTTCCCGGGACTAGCGGGGGGATACTCCTACAATGAGCAGTTCTTC. This codes for CASSFPGLAGGYSYNEQFF.